The clone carrying this T cell receptor (beta chain) was picked up many times. Its antigen is unidentified. The data belong to a study of T-cell reconstitution after alpha-beta-depleted transplantation in children. Study conclusions and caveats: Some patients owed their high day-60 TCRbeta diversity to surviving recipient T cells and thymic progenitors. Several hundred expanded graft clones reportedly supplied alpha-beta T cells about two months after transplant. From newly produced T cells came most of the T-cell counts and diversity one year after transplant.

The TCRbeta library was prepared with unique molecular identifiers. TCRdb itself ran the PCR reads through MiXCR, one entry per CDR3 protein. The table shows approximately 98,000 distinct CDR3 sequences, with around 6.4% occurring only once. The input for sequencing was PBMCs, mostly from graft donor cells, taken 360 days after TCRalphabeta/CD19-depleted stem cell transplant. This receptor was identified in a male patient between 2 and 10 years old who had a stem cell transplant for acute lymphoblastic leukemia, so the T cells may come from the graft donor.

CDR3 bases: TGCAGCGTTGCCGGGACTTGGGGCACTGAAGCTTTCTTT. It translates to CSVAGTWGTEAFF. This chain links TRBV29-1 with TRBJ1-1; D possibly corresponds to TRBD1 (5 bases). Trimming pared 4 bases from V and 4 bases from J, leaving 13 bases between. The CDR3 spans 13 residues. The germline gives CDR1 SQVTM, CDR2 ANQGSEA.